Following are 3 T cell receptor beta chains from one sample sequenced in a study of CD8 T cells in Susac syndrome (dated by TCRdb to 2018 to 2020). Libraries were prepared through the immunoSEQ multiplex PCR assay. RNA was extracted using the RNeasy kit, and about 0.5 to 1 ug of the RNA was reverse transcribed with random hexamers. In TCRdb, the public reads were trimmed at Q25 with fastp and aligned with MiXCR, with productive beta chains retained. Each entry is one CDR3 protein sequence, shown with its most common DNA and genes. The sample profile shows 110,000 or so distinct CDR3 sequences; around 93% of them were found once. The top ten constitute over 0.1% of the sample. Sequenced sample: CD8+ T cells from PBMCs. Receptors originate from a human donor in good health.

This chain joins TRBV6-1 and TRBJ1-2; no clear D. The CDR3 runs 14 residues. In germline, CDR1 is MNHNS, CDR2 SASEGT. The ends were cut back, 6 bases at V and 4 bases at J, with 15 bases in the middle. The CDR3 is CASSQALEAYGYTF. CDR3 DNA sequence: TGTGCCAGCAGCCAGGCCCTGGAGGCCTATGGCTACACCTTC.

The V call is TRBV29-1, the J call TRBJ2-7; D perhaps matches TRBD2 (5 bases). The CDR3 length is 14 residues. V was trimmed by 4 bases and J by 5 bases, leaving 18 bases between them. Germline-derived CDR1 and CDR2 are SQVTM and ANQGSEA. The CDR3 coding sequence is TGCAGCGTTGCACAGAGGATCGCGGGTCACGAGCAGTACTTC. Translated: CSVAQRIAGHEQYF.

This chain uses TRBV12-3 or TRBV12-4 with TRBJ2-5; D gene unclear. The CDR3 sequence is 11 residues long. The V gene lost 3 bases and the J gene lost 5 bases, with 4 bases spanning the gap. The CDR3 DNA reads TGTGCCAGCAGTTTGGTGGAGACCCAGTACTTC. It yields the protein CASSLVETQYF.